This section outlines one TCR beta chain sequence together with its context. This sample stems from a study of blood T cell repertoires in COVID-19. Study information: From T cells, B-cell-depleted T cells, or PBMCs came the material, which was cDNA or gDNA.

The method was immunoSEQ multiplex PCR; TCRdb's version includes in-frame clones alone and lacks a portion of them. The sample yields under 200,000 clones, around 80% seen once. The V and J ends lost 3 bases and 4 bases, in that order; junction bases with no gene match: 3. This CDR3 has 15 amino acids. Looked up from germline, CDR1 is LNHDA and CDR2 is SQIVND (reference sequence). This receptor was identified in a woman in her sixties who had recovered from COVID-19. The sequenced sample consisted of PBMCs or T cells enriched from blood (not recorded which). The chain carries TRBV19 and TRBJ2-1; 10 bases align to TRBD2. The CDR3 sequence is CASSISSGGYNEQFF. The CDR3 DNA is TGTGCCAGTAGTATTTCTAGCGGGGGATACAATGAGCAGTTCTTC.